Included here is one TCR beta chain sequence, with context. The target antigen is unknown. Since a much larger clone is just one base distant, this may be a read error. The entry originates in a study of tumor-infiltrating lymphocytes in primary liver carcinoma. Whole-study results and caveats: Tumor-adjacent and tumor-blood pairs shared a smaller degree of overlap than tumor region pairs. Significantly greater top-250-clone fractions characterized tumors relative to blood (p = 0.039).

TCR beta cDNA was made from approximately 500 ng total RNA with a constant-region primer. Investigators got TCR beta libraries out of three nested multiplex PCR rounds, done with slightly modified ARM-PCR. A C-beta reverse primer was combined with TRBV1-TRBV30 forward primers in the first two PCR rounds, and each round had around 10 cycles. TCRdb reprocessed the multiplex PCR reads via MiXCR and lists one record per CDR3 protein. The repertoire holds about 99,000 distinct CDR3 sequences, with approximately 71% as singletons. Bulk tissue was left unsorted, and RNA and DNA were co-extracted from around 18-30 mg of it. Chronic HBV infection, which was untreated, was present in the patients. Samples were taken from five separate regions (per tumor). Germline loops: CDR1 MDHEN, CDR2 SYDVKM. Trimming pared 11 bases from V and 3 bases from J, leaving 17 bases between. The CDR3 totals 13 residues.

Input material: liver tumor tissue from sampling region 5. The subset here: tumor region T5, tumor centre. The TCR originated in a woman aged 55 to 70 with primary liver carcinoma and hepatitis B virus infection. V usage is TRBV28 and J usage is TRBJ2-7; the D gene is possibly TRBD1 (6 bases). As DNA, the CDR3 is TGTGCCGGCGTAGGCCGACAGGACTACGAGCAGTACTTC. This encodes CAGVGRQDYEQYF.